These 5 T cell receptor beta chains originate from one sample sequenced in a study of CD8 T cell repertoires and HIV-1 epitope variants (dated by TCRdb to about 2020). The receptor library was made with the immunoSEQ multiplex PCR assay. Sourced from immuneACCESS, this table was stored by TCRdb with only in-frame sequences that have V and J called. A share of the clones is absent; for the studies checked, an unresolved V gene accounts for under half, and the remainder has no known explanation. The sample records about 4,000 clones, around 64% of which are singletons. Just under 45% of the sample is taken by the ten largest. These receptors are not linked to any known antigen. Sequenced input: cultured CD8+ T cells derived from PBMCs. These TCRs come from a male donor with HIV.

The chain combines TRBV5-1 with TRBJ1-1; 9 nucleotides match TRBD1. The length of the CDR3 is 16 residues. V was pared by 2 bases and J by 4 bases, with 9 bases of the junction left unmatched. CDR1 is SGHRS, CDR2 YFSETQ, per germline. For the CDR3, the DNA is TGCGCCAGCAGCTTAATCCGACAGGGGGGGAGCACTGAAGCTTTCTTT. It is translated as CASSLIRQGGSTEAFF.

This clone was seen only a few times. V and J are TRBV20-1 and TRBJ2-1; D not certain. The CDR3 is made up of 11 amino acids. Trimming took off 0 bases at V and 14 bases at J, with 11 bases between the two ends. Germline V gene data show CDR1 as DFQATT and CDR2 as SNEGSKA (reference sequence). This chain's CDR3 is CSAREPNSEFF. The CDR3 region has the DNA TGCAGTGCTAGAGAACCAAACTCGGAGTTCTTC.

The V gene is TRBV7-3, the J gene TRBJ1-1, with 9 nucleotides matching TRBD1. Per germline, CDR1 SGHTA and CDR2 FQGTGA. The CDR3 loop spans 14 amino acids. V shed 5 bases and J 8 bases; nucleotides not matched to a gene: 9. CDR3 residues: CASSLGQGTIEAFF. CDR3 in DNA: TGTGCCAGCAGCCTCGGACAGGGGACGATAGAAGCTTTCTTT.

The genes are TRBV28 and TRBJ2-3; weak D call: TRBD2 (6 bases). The length of the CDR3 is 16 residues. Looked up from germline, CDR1 is MDHEN and CDR2 is SYDVKM. Trimming left V 3 bases short and J 1 base short, with 14 bases between. In nucleotides, the CDR3 is TGTGCCAGCAGTTTGTCTACGGGAGTAGGCACAGATACGCAGTATTTT. Protein product: CASSLSTGVGTDTQYF.

This clone has more than one count but fewer than ten. The gene calls are TRBV28 and TRBJ2-7; TRBD2 matches at 10 bases. The CDR3 covers 19 residues. Germline V gene sequence: CDR1 MDHEN, CDR2 SYDVKM. V gave up 6 bases and J gave up 0 bases; unmatched junction bases: 17. The CDR3 spells CASSLTVRMGTSDSYEQYF. DNA of the CDR3: TGTGCCAGCAGCCTAACCGTTCGTATGGGGACTAGCGACTCCTACGAGCAGTACTTC.